Each of the 3 T cell receptor beta chains below was sequenced from the same sample in a study of blood T cell repertoires in COVID-19. Libraries were prepared by immunoSEQ multiplex PCR; TCRdb keeps only in-frame clonotypes and omits some of them. Of approximately 150,000 clones listed, around nine tenths are singletons. Sequenced material: peripheral blood. The receptors shown here come from a woman aged 50 to 60 with active or convalescent COVID-19.

This chain links TRBV12-3 or TRBV12-4 with TRBJ2-5; D is perhaps TRBD1 (6 bases). V gave up 2 bases and J gave up 9 bases, with 13 bases separating them. The CDR3 is 13 amino acids. The CDR3 sequence is CASSLQGSGAQYF. The CDR3 nucleotides are TGTGCCAGCAGTTTACAGGGTTCAGGGGCCCAGTACTTC.

This clone was recorded once. The rearrangement uses TRBV4-1 and TRBJ2-7; D is perhaps TRBD1 (5 bases). Germline loops: CDR1 MGHRA, CDR2 YSYEKL. The CDR3 runs to 16 residues. V was trimmed by 5 bases and J by 2 bases, leaving 19 bases between them. The CDR3 sequence is CASSEVPLTDTYEQYF. In nucleotides, the CDR3 is TGCGCCAGCAGCGAAGTCCCCTTGACAGATACCTACGAGCAGTACTTC.

This chain uses TRBV18 with TRBJ2-3, with D perhaps matching TRBD1 or TRBD2 (7 bases each). CDR3 size: 13 residues. Germline V gene lookup returns CDR1 KGHSH and CDR2 LQKENI. The V and J ends lost 6 bases and 4 bases respectively, with 11 bases between them. The CDR3 sequence: CASSPGGADTQYF. Written as DNA, the CDR3 is TGTGCCAGCTCCCCAGGGGGGGCAGATACGCAGTATTTT.